The 28 T cell receptor beta chains in this list originate from one sample, sequenced in a study of CD8 T cells in ankylosing spondylitis. TCRdb called the 5' RACE reads again in MiXCR, with one record for every CDR3 protein. The repertoire holds under 250,000 distinct CDR3 sequences, with around 7.9% as singletons. General study results and limits: A TCR beta motif of several highly homologous variants appeared characteristic of ankylosing spondylitis blood.

These receptors have no identified antigens. The sample consisted of blood, either unsorted or a sorted T cell fraction (not recorded which). The receptors shown here come from a male donor with ankylosing spondylitis.

This chain uses TRBV21-1 with TRBJ1-1. TRBV21-1 is described as a pseudogene. CDR3 length: 15 residues. The CDR3 DNA follows: TGTGCCAGCAGCTTAGGACAGGGGAGGGCCACTGAAGCTTTCTTT. Translation: CASSLGQGRATEAFF.

This clonotype was counted at least ten times. V is TRBV7-8 and J is TRBJ2-1; 8 bases agree with TRBD1. J gave up 3 bases and V 1 base, and 5 bases lay outside the gene matches. Germline assignment: CDR1 SGHVS and CDR2 FQNEAQ. This CDR3 contains 16 residues. The CDR3 loop is CASSLGVDRGYNEQFF. The CDR3 nucleotides are TGTGCCAGCAGCTTAGGCGTCGACAGGGGCTACAATGAGCAGTTCTTC.

This clonotype appeared many times. The chain couples TRBV7-8 to TRBJ1-1; no firm D call. The V end was cut by 3 bases, the J end by 4 bases, with 12 bases between. The length of the CDR3 is 14 residues. In germline, CDR1 is SGHVS, CDR2 FQNEAQ. The CDR3 nucleotides are TGTGCCAGCAGCTTGGTGGGAGGGTTCACTGAAGCTTTCTTT. This gives the protein CASSLVGGFTEAFF.

This clonotype was counted at least ten times. This chain connects TRBV4-3 to TRBJ1-3; TRBD1 is a possible D gene (6 bases). This CDR3 is built from 12 residues. The V and J ends lost 4 bases and 11 bases respectively, with 12 bases between them. Germline CDR1 reads LGHNA; CDR2 reads YSLEER. The CDR3, as DNA: TGCGCCAGCAGCCTCCACAGGGACGCCATATATTTT. This gives the protein CASSLHRDAIYF.

In this sample, this clonotype turned up many times. The CDR3 DNA follows: TGTGCCAGCAGTTCCGGGACAGGGATCGAGCAGTACTTC. Residues: CASSSGTGIEQYF. This chain uses TRBV9 with TRBJ2-7; 9 nucleotides align to TRBD1. Looked up from germline, CDR1 is SGDLS and CDR2 is YYNGEE. The V gene end was trimmed by 5 bases and the J gene end by 6 bases; junction bases not matched to a gene: 6. There are 13 residues in the CDR3. The full variable domain, rest sourced from reference TRBV9 and TRBJ2-7, is DSGVTQTPKHLITATGQRVTLRCSPRSGDLSVYWYQQSLDQGLQFLIQYYNGEERAKGNILERFSAQQFPDLHSELNLSSLELGDSALYFCASSSGTGIEQYFGPGTRLTVT.

This clonotype was observed many times. The chain uses TRBV6-5 and TRBJ2-5; D call uncertain. The length of the CDR3 is 14 residues. Germline V gene lookup returns CDR1 MNHEY and CDR2 SVGAGI. The V end was cut by 2 bases, the J end by 4 bases, with 11 bases between. In nucleotides, the CDR3 is TGTGCCAGCAGTTACAGTGGGCCGATAGAGACCCAGTACTTC. Protein sequence: CASSYSGPIETQYF.

This clonotype has a count of ten or more. CDR3 residues: CASSFTGARGYTF. The CDR3 DNA is TGTGCCAGCAGCTTCACAGGGGCCAGGGGCTACACCTTC. The J gene is TRBJ1-2, the V gene TRBV12-3 or TRBV12-4; 7 bases are a match to TRBD1. The V segment lost 6 bases and the J segment 8 bases; nucleotides outside the gene matches: 9. This CDR3 is built from 13 residues.

This clonotype was observed many times. The J gene is TRBJ2-1, the V gene TRBV4-2, with TRBD2 as a possible D gene (5 bases). The CDR3 runs to 15 residues. Germline V gene lookup returns CDR1 LGHNA and CDR2 YNFKEQ. The V and J ends lost 1 base and 8 bases respectively, with 15 bases between them. The CDR3 bases are TGTGCCAGCAGCCAAGGGACTGCGTCCGGCCATGAGCAGTTCTTC. Translation gives CASSQGTASGHEQFF.

This clonotype came up a few times. V gene TRBV5-4 combines with J gene TRBJ1-2; maybe TRBD1 (5 bases). This CDR3 spans 17 amino acids. The V and J ends lost 4 bases and 0 bases respectively, with 19 bases between them. CDR1 and CDR2 (germline): SGHNT, YYREEE (reference sequence). CDR3 loop: CASSLVPGDQANYGYTF. CDR3 nucleotide sequence: TGTGCCAGCAGCCTCGTCCCGGGGGACCAAGCTAACTATGGCTACACCTTC.

This clonotype was seen a handful of times. The chain has TRBV7-2 and TRBJ2-2; no reliable D call. V lost 4 bases to trimming and J lost 1 base, with 4 bases between them. Per germline, CDR1 SGHTA and CDR2 FQGNSA. The CDR3 covers 13 residues. DNA for the CDR3: TGTGCCAGCAGCTCGGTGAACACCGGGGAGCTGTTTTTT. As protein: CASSSVNTGELFF.

This clonotype showed up many times. The V gene is TRBV25-1, the J gene TRBJ1-1; possibly TRBD1 for D (5 bases). The CDR3 consists of 12 residues. V lost 5 bases to trimming and J lost 4 bases, with 8 bases between them. In germline, CDR1 is MGHDK, CDR2 SYGVNS. CDR3: CASSSGVTEAFF. The DNA for the CDR3 is TGTGCCAGCAGTTCGGGGGTCACTGAAGCTTTCTTT.

The genes are TRBV6-5 and TRBJ2-7, with TRBD2 matching 8 bases. The CDR3 length is 18 residues. The V gene end was trimmed by 0 bases and the J gene end by 2 bases; junction bases not matched to a gene: 12. CDR1 and CDR2 from the germline V gene are MNHEY and SVGAGI. The CDR3 DNA sequence: TGTGCCAGCAGTTACTCGATCGGAGGACGAGCGGGAGCCTACGAGCAGTACTTC. Residues: CASSYSIGGRAGAYEQYF.

This clonotype was picked up a small number of times. This chain links TRBV7-9 with TRBJ1-5; D is undetermined. Germline values: CDR1 SEHNR, CDR2 FQNEAQ (reference sequence). The CDR3 spans 14 residues. The germline V and J ends were trimmed by 1 base and 3 bases, with 7 bases remaining between them. CDR3 protein: CASSLVADNQPQHF. The CDR3 DNA reads as TGTGCCAGCAGCTTAGTGGCAGACAATCAGCCCCAGCATTTT.

This clonotype was seen many times. V usage is TRBV10-3 and J usage is TRBJ2-2; the D gene is possibly TRBD2 (5 bases). Trimming removed 5 bases at V and 0 bases at J, with 10 bases between. The CDR3 spans 15 residues. Germline V gene sequence: CDR1 ENHRY, CDR2 SYGVKD. CDR3 DNA: TGTGCCATCAGTAGCGGCCACGCGAACACCGGGGAGCTGTTTTTT. Protein product: CAISSGHANTGELFF.

Many counts were recorded for this clonotype. The CDR3 here is CASSAPWASKQFF. The CDR3 nucleotides read TGTGCCAGCAGCGCGCCGTGGGCGTCTAAGCAGTTCTTC. The chain combines TRBV9 with TRBJ2-1; D remains ambiguous. The CDR3 covers 13 residues. The V and J ends lost 3 bases and 11 bases respectively, with 15 bases between them. Germline assignment: CDR1 SGDLS and CDR2 YYNGEE.

The table lists this clonotype with many counts. The chain combines TRBV24-1 with TRBJ2-1; perhaps D is TRBD1 or TRBD2 (6 bases each). The CDR3 contains 15 residues. Germline V gene data show CDR1 as KGHDR and CDR2 as SFDVKD. Trimming took off 0 bases at V and 8 bases at J, with 13 bases between the two ends. The CDR3 region is CATSDLRGPTYEQFF. The CDR3 region has the DNA TGTGCCACCAGTGATTTGCGGGGGCCGACGTATGAGCAGTTCTTC.

This clonotype came up many times. The chain couples TRBV6-1 to TRBJ2-1; 7 positions agree with TRBD2. Per germline, CDR1 MNHNS and CDR2 SASEGT. CDR3 size: 15 residues. After removal of 4 bases from V and 10 bases from J, the junction contained 13 bases not matched to a gene. The CDR3 region has the DNA TGTGCCAGCAGTGCCTCCCGGACTAGAGCAAGAGAGCAGTTCTTC. Encoded protein: CASSASRTRAREQFF.

This clonotype appeared many times. V and J are TRBV6-1 and TRBJ2-1, with D tentatively TRBD2 (6 bases). V gave up 7 bases and J gave up 8 bases, with 18 bases separating them. Germline-derived CDR1 and CDR2 are MNHNS and SASEGT. This CDR3 spans 14 amino acids. DNA of the CDR3: TGTGCCAGCAAGAGTGGGGGGTTTAGGGATGAGCAGTTCTTC. This gives the protein CASKSGGFRDEQFF.

There are many counts of this clonotype. V usage is TRBV5-1 and J usage is TRBJ2-7; a possible D gene is TRBD1 (6 bases). CDR3 length: 13 residues. V shed 9 bases and J shed 2 bases, with 15 bases lying between them. The V gene's germline CDR1 is SGHRS and CDR2 YFSETQ. The DNA for the CDR3 is TGCGCCAATTCGGGGCAGGGGCCCTACGAGCAGTACTTC. Translating gives CANSGQGPYEQYF.

This clonotype occurred many times. V usage is TRBV7-9 and J usage is TRBJ1-1; D possibly corresponds to TRBD1 (6 bases). The CDR3 consists of 16 residues. Germline assignment: CDR1 SEHNR and CDR2 FQNEAQ (reference sequence). Trimming stripped 4 bases from V and 0 bases from J, with 15 bases between. DNA of the CDR3: TGTGCCAGCAGCTCGATCCTAACAGGGTTGAACACTGAAGCTTTCTTT. Translating gives CASSSILTGLNTEAFF.

The chain has TRBV2 and TRBJ2-5; 11 bases map to TRBD1. Trimming cost V 11 bases and J 0 bases; bases outside gene matches: 2. Germline V lookup: CDR1 SNHLY, CDR2 FYNNEI. CDR3 length: 13 amino acids. The CDR3 nucleotides are TGTGCCGGGACAGGGGGGTACCAAGAGACCCAGTACTTC. Translating it yields CAGTGGYQETQYF.

This clonotype occurred many times. This chain uses TRBV9 with TRBJ2-3, with 9 positions matching TRBD2. There are 15 residues in the CDR3. CDR1 and CDR2 from the germline V gene are SGDLS and YYNGEE. Trimming took 2 bases from V and 5 from J; bases not matched to a gene: 6. The CDR3 protein is CASSVSGSPVDTQYF. The CDR3, as DNA: TGTGCCAGCAGCGTTAGCGGGAGTCCGGTAGATACGCAGTATTTT. Full variable domain (rest looked up from reference TRBV9 and TRBJ2-3): DSGVTQTPKHLITATGQRVTLRCSPRSGDLSVYWYQQSLDQGLQFLIQYYNGEERAKGNILERFSAQQFPDLHSELNLSSLELGDSALYFCASSVSGSPVDTQYFGPGTRLTVL.

This clonotype was detected many times. This chain joins TRBV4-3 and TRBJ1-2, with 7 positions matching TRBD1. V was pared by 4 bases and J by 8 bases, with 10 bases of the junction left unmatched. Germline loops: CDR1 LGHNA, CDR2 YSLEER. This CDR3 spans 14 amino acids. The CDR3 sequence: CASSLDRVSRGYTF. The CDR3 DNA sequence: TGCGCCAGCAGCCTAGACAGGGTCTCTAGGGGCTACACCTTC.

This clonotype has a count of ten or more. The rearrangement joins TRBV29-1 to TRBJ2-5; D is unclear. The CDR3 is 13 amino acids. V lost 7 bases and J lost 5, with 17 bases in between. Germline CDR1 and CDR2: SQVTM and ANQGSEA. In nucleotides, the CDR3 is TGCAGCGCCTATTTCACTAAAGGGGAGACCCAGTACTTC. As protein: CSAYFTKGETQYF.

This clonotype was seen at least ten times. The chain carries TRBV12-3 or TRBV12-4 and TRBJ2-1; D is perhaps TRBD1 (5 bases). Trimming shortened V by 1 base and J by 4 bases, and 14 bases separated the two germline ends. CDR3 length equals 16 residues. CDR3 nucleotide sequence: TGTGCCAGCAGTTTAGGGGGTTGGGGCATTTACAATGAGCAGTTCTTC. Translated, it gives CASSLGGWGIYNEQFF.

The chain has TRBV27 and TRBJ2-7, with D maybe TRBD1 (7 bases). The CDR3 has 15 amino acids. V was pared by 2 bases and J by 2 bases, with 13 bases between. Germline values: CDR1 MNHEY, CDR2 SMNVEV (reference sequence). The CDR3 protein is CASSLRTGGAYEQYF. In nucleotides, the CDR3 is TGTGCCAGCAGTTTACGGACAGGAGGGGCCTACGAGCAGTACTTC.

This clonotype was counted at least ten times. This chain joins TRBV5-1 and TRBJ2-7; D possibly uses TRBD1 or TRBD2 (5 bases each). V gave up 0 bases and J gave up 0 bases, with 10 bases separating them. This CDR3 contains 15 residues. CDR1 SGHRS and CDR2 YFSETQ come from the germline V gene. DNA of the CDR3: TGCGCCAGCAGCTTGGTGGGGGATAGCTCCTACGAGCAGTACTTC. This gives the protein CASSLVGDSSYEQYF.

The J gene is TRBJ2-3, the V gene TRBV20-1, with TRBD2 as a possible D gene (5 bases). Germline V gene sequence: CDR1 DFQATT, CDR2 SNEGSKA (reference sequence). The CDR3 extends over 15 amino acids. Trimming took off 5 bases at V and 2 bases at J, with 17 bases between the two ends. The CDR3 loop is CSAPTSAIYTDTQYF. The CDR3 DNA follows: TGCAGTGCTCCCACTAGTGCCATTTACACAGATACGCAGTATTTT.